This T cell receptor (beta chain) was recorded in a study of metastatic and nonmetastatic thyroid tumors. Study background: Patients with malignant and benign thyroid disease provided blood and tumor or nodule tissue, whose repertoires were compared. Study-level results: Patients with malignant thyroid tumors reportedly had significantly higher TCR beta diversity than those with benign nodules, in blood and tumor.

V shed 0 bases and J 1 base; nucleotides not matched to a gene: 13. The CDR3 loop spans 19 amino acids. CDR1 is DFQATT and CDR2 is SNEGSKA in the germline V gene (reference sequence). Per the study methods: A papillary thyroid cancer distant-metastasis classifier was built from CDR3 differences across clinicopathological groups. TCRdb re-processed the PCR reads through MiXCR. These V and J calls rely on TCRdb rather than the paper's analysis. Altogether about 20,000 clones are present, roughly 12% being singletons, with the ten largest covering 6.5% to 9%. Thyroid surgery was performed in patients who had received no treatment beforehand. In its sample, this clone was seen many times. Its specificity is not known.

This receptor was identified in a female donor with papillary thyroid cancer or a benign thyroid nodule (not recorded which). Some clones in this sample may be carry-over from other donors' samples. The specimen sequenced was blood. V is TRBV20-1 and J is TRBJ2-1; TRBD2 matches at 9 bases. CDR3 amino acids: CSARDQPHLTSGSYNEQFF. The CDR3 nucleotides are TGCAGTGCTAGAGATCAACCGCACTTGACTAGCGGATCCTACAATGAGCAGTTCTTC.